This is a list of T cell receptor beta chains from one sample in a study of blood T cell repertoires in COVID-19. The method was immunoSEQ multiplex PCR; TCRdb's version includes in-frame clones alone and lacks a portion of them. The table lists roughly 200,000 clones, around 82% of them singletons, with roughly 5% in the top ten. Input material: PBMCs or T cells enriched from blood (not recorded which). The receptors originated from a woman aged 45-59 years who had been exposed to COVID-19. Both conserved end residues are part of each CDR3. The order of the fields is clone size, CDR3 length, V gene, D gene, J gene, CDR3 DNA, CDR3 protein. D genes are given only for firm matches. Rows give clone size only sometimes, using once, few, many, or a class for an expanded clone.

.	12	TRBV12-3/TRBV12-4	.	TRBJ1-2	TGTGCCAGCAGCGCCCAGGTGGCTGGCTACACCTTC	CASSAQVAGYTF
.	14	TRBV6-5	.	TRBJ1-4	TGTGCCAGCAGGGGAGGCTCGAGAAATGAAAAACTGTTTTTT	CASRGGSRNEKLFF
.	16	TRBV9	.	TRBJ2-1	TGTGCCAGCAGCGTAGATCCATCGAGCTCCTACAATGAGCAGTTCTTC	CASSVDPSSSYNEQFF
.	16	TRBV5-6	TRBD2	TRBJ2-3	TGTGCCAGCAGCTCCCGAGGGCTAGCGGGGATAGATACGCAGTATTTT	CASSSRGLAGIDTQYF
.	12	TRBV3-1/TRBV3-2	.	TRBJ2-1	TGTGCCAGCAGCCAGCGTGGCAATGAGCAGTTCTTC	CASSQRGNEQFF
.	14	TRBV27	.	TRBJ1-6	TGTGCCAGCAGTTCAGGGACCTATAATTCACCCCTCCACTTT	CASSSGTYNSPLHF
.	14	TRBV3-1/TRBV3-2	TRBD1	TRBJ1-1	TGTGCCAGCAGCTACCACAGGGGAAACACTGAAGCTTTCTTT	CASSYHRGNTEAFF
.	14	TRBV2	.	TRBJ2-1	TGTGCCAGCAGCCGGGACTCGGAGGTGGATGAGCAGTTCTTC	CASSRDSEVDEQFF
.	15	TRBV19	.	TRBJ1-4	TGTGCCAGTACCTTGAAGCGAGGAACTAATGAAAAACTGTTTTTT	CASTLKRGTNEKLFF
.	13	TRBV5-1	.	TRBJ2-7	TGCGCCAGCAGCTTGAGGAGGGACCACGAGCAGTACTTC	CASSLRRDHEQYF
.	16	TRBV7-9	TRBD1	TRBJ2-2	TGTGCCAGCAGCCCCGGACAGGGGGCGATCGCCGGGGAGCTGTTTTTT	CASSPGQGAIAGELFF
.	13	TRBV7-2	TRBD1	TRBJ2-1	TGTGCCAGCAGCTCAAACCGCAGACAGGGTGTGTTCTTC	CASSSNRRQGVFF
many	12	TRBV18	.	TRBJ1-2	TGTGCCAGCTCACCCGCAGGAAGTGGCTACACCTTC	CASSPAGSGYTF
.	11	TRBV7-9	.	TRBJ2-3	TGTGCCAGCAGCTTTGCGGATACGCAGTATTTT	CASSFADTQYF
.	14	TRBV3-1/TRBV3-2	TRBD1	TRBJ1-2	TGTGCCAGCAGCCAAGGGACAGGTTCTTATGGCTACACCTTC	CASSQGTGSYGYTF
once	14	TRBV7-9	TRBD1	TRBJ1-5	TGTGCCAGCAGCCCGGACAGGAACCGTCAGCCCCAGCATTTT	CASSPDRNRQPQHF
.	14	TRBV11-2	.	TRBJ1-3	TGTGCCAGCAGCCGATCCGGCTCTGGAAACACCATATATTTT	CASSRSGSGNTIYF
.	14	TRBV13	.	TRBJ1-1	TGTGCCAGCAGCACGGGGACACTGAACACTGAAGCTTTCTTT	CASSTGTLNTEAFF
.	13	TRBV12-3/TRBV12-4	TRBD1	TRBJ1-1	TGTGCCAGCAGTCGCGGACAGGGGGGGGAAGCTTTCTTT	CASSRGQGGEAFF
.	16	TRBV19	.	TRBJ1-3	TGTGCCAGTAGTATAGGGGGCGCCGCCTCTGGAAACACCATATATTTT	CASSIGGAASGNTIYF
.	15	TRBV14	.	TRBJ2-2	TGTGCCAGCAGCCAAGGGGCAGCAGGCACCGGGGAGCTGTTTTTT	CASSQGAAGTGELFF
.	13	TRBV6-5	TRBD1	TRBJ1-1	TGTGCCAGCAGTCCCTCCCGACAGGGACAAGCTTTCTTT	CASSPSRQGQAFF
.	13	TRBV19	.	TRBJ1-5	TGTGCCAGTATGGCCCGACTTGATCAGCCCCAGCATTTT	CASMARLDQPQHF
.	14	TRBV28	.	TRBJ1-2	TGTGCCAGCGCTATCGGGGGATCTAACTATGGCTACACCTTC	CASAIGGSNYGYTF
.	14	TRBV7-9	TRBD2	TRBJ2-1	TGTGCCACGGACCCGGGGGGGACCTACAATGAGCAGTTCTTC	CATDPGGTYNEQFF
.	15	TRBV7-9	.	TRBJ2-7	TGTGCCAGCAGCCCCTGGGGGGGCTACTCCTACGAGCAGTACTTC	CASSPWGGYSYEQYF